This T cell receptor (beta chain) was documented in a study of control samples from healthy donors and cancer patients. Sequencing used immunoSEQ multiplex PCR; TCRdb keeps in-frame clones, though not all of them. The sample holds 100,000 to 150,000 clones; approximately 90% are singletons and the top ten take 8.5% to 10%. Sequenced: blood. This TCR was sampled from a man aged 18 to 35 in good health.

CDR3 sequence reads: CASTPSGELFF. The CDR3 DNA sequence: TGTGCCAGCACCCCTTCCGGGGAGCTGTTTTTT. V and J are TRBV12-3 or TRBV12-4 and TRBJ2-2; no definite D call. V gave up 7 bases and J gave up 6 bases, with 6 bases separating them. CDR3 length equals 11 residues.